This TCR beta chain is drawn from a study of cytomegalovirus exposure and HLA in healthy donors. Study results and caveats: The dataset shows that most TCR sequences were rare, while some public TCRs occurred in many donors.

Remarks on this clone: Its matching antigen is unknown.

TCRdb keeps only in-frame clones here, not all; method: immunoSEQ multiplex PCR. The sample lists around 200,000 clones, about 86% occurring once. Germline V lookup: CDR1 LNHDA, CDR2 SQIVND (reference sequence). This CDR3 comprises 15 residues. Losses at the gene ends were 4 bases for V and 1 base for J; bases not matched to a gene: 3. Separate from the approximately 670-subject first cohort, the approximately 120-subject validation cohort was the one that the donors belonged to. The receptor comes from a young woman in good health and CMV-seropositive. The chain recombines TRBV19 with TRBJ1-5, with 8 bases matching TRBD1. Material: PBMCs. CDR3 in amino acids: CASSTDRGSNQPQHF. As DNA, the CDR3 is TGTGCCAGTAGTACAGACAGGGGAAGCAATCAGCCCCAGCATTTT.